Shown below are 6 T cell receptor beta chains from a single sample sequenced in a study of cytomegalovirus exposure and HLA in healthy donors. PCR primers comprised 60 Vbeta and 13 Jbeta primers. Using immunoSEQ multiplex PCR, the repertoire was profiled, and TCRdb retains in-frame clones only, with some absent. The sample yields 100,000 to 150,000 clones, 78% seen once. The specimen was PBMCs. These TCRs come from a man in his forties or fifties in good health and CMV-seronegative.

The rearrangement uses TRBV13 and TRBJ1-3; 7 bases align to TRBD1. The CDR3 has 14 amino acids. Germline CDR1 is PRHDT and CDR2 is FYEKMQ (reference sequence). V was pared by 5 bases and J by 5 bases, with 6 bases of the junction left unmatched. As DNA, the CDR3 is TGTGCCAGCAGCCCAGGGACAGAACGAAACACCATATATTTT. It translates to CASSPGTERNTIYF.

The genes are TRBV6-5 and TRBJ1-1, with TRBD1 identical over 7 bases. The CDR3 extends over 13 amino acids. Germline V gene sequence: CDR1 MNHEY, CDR2 SVGAGI. Trimming cost V 6 bases and J 5 bases; bases outside gene matches: 6. CDR3 amino acids: CASSRQDRTEAFF. The DNA of the CDR3 is TGTGCCAGCAGCCGGCAGGACAGGACTGAAGCTTTCTTT.

The chain joins TRBV27 to TRBJ2-3; 7 nucleotides agree with TRBD2. The germline CDR1 and CDR2 sequences are MNHEY and SMNVEV (reference sequence). The length of the CDR3 is 15 residues. Trimming removed 5 bases from V and 1 base from J; junction bases left unmatched: 6. The CDR3 here is CASSIMAGGTDTQYF. CDR3 nucleotide sequence: TGTGCCAGCAGTATTATGGCGGGGGGCACAGATACGCAGTATTTT.

The chain recombines TRBV9 with TRBJ2-5, with 8 bases matching TRBD1. The junction had 7 bases not matched to a gene; V was cut back by 0 bases and J by 3 bases. The V gene's germline CDR1 is SGDLS and CDR2 YYNGEE. The CDR3 loop spans 16 amino acids. The CDR3 region is CASSVDRGVIEETQYF. Here the CDR3 DNA reads TGTGCCAGCAGCGTAGACAGGGGGGTCATCGAAGAGACCCAGTACTTC.

This chain connects TRBV7-9 to TRBJ1-6, with TRBD1 matching over 7 bases. The CDR3 consists of 16 residues. The V and J ends lost 8 bases and 6 bases, in that order; junction bases with no gene match: 13. Germline CDR1 is SEHNR and CDR2 is FQNEAQ (reference sequence). CDR3 in DNA: TGTGCCAGCGGCGTAAGGACAGGTCGGATTAATTCACCCCTCCACTTT. This gives the protein CASGVRTGRINSPLHF.

This sequence joins TRBV14 and TRBJ2-5, with D possibly TRBD1 on 6 matching bases. Trimming cost V 1 base and J 5 bases, with 11 bases left between them. Per germline, CDR1 SGHDN and CDR2 FVKESK. The CDR3 runs to 14 residues. The CDR3 bases are TGTGCCAGCAGCCAAGGACAGGCGGCTGAGACCCAGTACTTC. Its protein is CASSQGQAAETQYF.